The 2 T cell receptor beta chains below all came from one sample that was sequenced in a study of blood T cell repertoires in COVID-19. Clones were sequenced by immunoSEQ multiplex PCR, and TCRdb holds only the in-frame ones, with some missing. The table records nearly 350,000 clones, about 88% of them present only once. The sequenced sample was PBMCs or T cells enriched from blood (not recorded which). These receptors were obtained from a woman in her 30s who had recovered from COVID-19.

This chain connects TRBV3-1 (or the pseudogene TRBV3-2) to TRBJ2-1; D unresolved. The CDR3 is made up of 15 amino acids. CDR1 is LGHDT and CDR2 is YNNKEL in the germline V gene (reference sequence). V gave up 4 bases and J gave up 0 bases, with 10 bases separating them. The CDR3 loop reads CASSLGMSSYNEQFF. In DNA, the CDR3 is TGTGCCAGCAGCCTCGGTATGAGCTCCTACAATGAGCAGTTCTTC.

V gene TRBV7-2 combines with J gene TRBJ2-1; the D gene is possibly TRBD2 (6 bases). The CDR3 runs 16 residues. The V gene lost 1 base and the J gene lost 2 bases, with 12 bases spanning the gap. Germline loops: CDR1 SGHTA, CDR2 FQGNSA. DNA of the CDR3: TGTGCCAGCAGCTTAGATGGGGGGTCAGCCTACAATGAGCAGTTCTTC. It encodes CASSLDGGSAYNEQFF.